The entry below describes one TCR beta chain. As yet, its antigen is unknown. The table came from immunoSEQ multiplex PCR; TCRdb's copy has only in-frame clones and leaves some out. The sample records roughly 6,500 clones, about 90% being singletons. CDR3 length equals 13 residues. The germline CDR1 and CDR2 sequences are SGHTA and FQGNSA. The germline V and J ends were trimmed by 4 bases and 8 bases, with 13 bases remaining between them. The sample belongs to a study of T cells and Merkel cell carcinoma outcomes. Study-level results: In Merkel cell carcinoma, repertoire and T-cell density reportedly predicted outcomes.

The sample taken for sequencing was tumor tissue from Merkel cell carcinoma. This receptor was identified in a human donor with Merkel cell carcinoma. V is TRBV7-2 and J is TRBJ2-3; D not resolved. The chain's CDR3 is CASSYRLAGTQYF. In DNA, the CDR3 is TGTGCCAGCAGCTATAGGCTGGCAGGTACGCAGTATTTT.